A selection of T cell receptor beta chains follows, all from one sample in a study of post-analysis software for immune sequencing data. TCRdb re-analysed the PCR reads in MiXCR, keeping a single row per CDR3 protein. The table shows 350,000 to 500,000 distinct CDR3 sequences, with less than 40% occurring only once. The material sequenced was blood. The receptors were gathered from a girl aged 2-10 years with multiple sclerosis. The CDR3 runs from the conserved cysteine through the conserved F or W. The D gene is left open where the match is weak. Clone size is given for some rows only: seen once, a few or many times, or a class if the clone is expanded.

size	J	V	D	CDR3	DNA
few	TRBJ2-3	TRBV12-3/TRBV12-4	NA	CATTTGTSTDTQYF	TGTGCCACCACAACAGGGACTAGCACAGATACGCAGTATTTT
few	TRBJ1-5	TRBV4-1	NA	CASSQEGSRGLWPQHF	TGCGCCAGCAGCCAAGAGGGGTCGCGCGGACTTTGGCCCCAGCATTTT
NA	TRBJ1-1	TRBV2	NA	CASSEWEVGTEAFF	TGTGCCAGCAGTGAATGGGAGGTGGGCACTGAAGCTTTCTTT
NA	TRBJ2-3	TRBV5-1	NA	CASSFIQGWLTDTQYF	TGCGCCAGCAGCTTTATACAGGGATGGCTCACAGATACGCAGTATTTT
NA	TRBJ2-1	TRBV20-1	TRBD1	CSASDPRQGQLNEQFF	TGCAGTGCTAGCGACCCCCGACAGGGCCAGTTGAATGAGCAGTTCTTC
few	TRBJ2-1	TRBV20-1	TRBD2	CSARQLAGGDEQFF	TGCAGTGCTAGGCAACTAGCGGGGGGAGATGAGCAGTTCTTC
NA	TRBJ2-7	TRBV10-3	TRBD2	CAAQASGRITYEQYF	TGTGCCGCCCAAGCTAGCGGGCGGATAACCTACGAGCAGTACTTC
NA	TRBJ2-6	TRBV4-3	NA	CASSQDHGGSGANVLTF	TGCGCCAGCAGCCAAGATCACGGGGGCTCTGGGGCCAACGTCCTGACTTTC
few	TRBJ2-1	TRBV12-3/TRBV12-4	TRBD1	CASSRTGYNEQFF	TGTGCCAGCAGCCGGACAGGTTACAATGAGCAGTTCTTC
few	TRBJ2-7	TRBV7-8	NA	CASSLPRTAPYEQYF	TGTGCCAGCAGCCTCCCAAGGACGGCTCCCTACGAGCAGTACTTC
NA	TRBJ1-2	TRBV3-1	NA	CASRSTGYGYTF	TGTGCCAGCAGATCAACGGGGTATGGCTACACCTTC
few	TRBJ2-7	TRBV20-1	TRBD1	CSACGTGECEQYF	TGCAGTGCCTGCGGGACAGGGGAGTGCGAGCAGTACTTC
few	TRBJ2-3	TRBV4-2	NA	CASSQDWLIDTQYF	TGTGCCAGCAGCCAAGATTGGCTTATAGATACGCAGTATTTT
NA	TRBJ2-7	TRBV29-1	NA	CSYQRASYEQYF	TGCAGCTACCAGAGGGCCAGCTACGAGCAGTACTTC
NA	TRBJ2-1	TRBV20-1	NA	CSATREHPLYNEQFF	TGCAGTGCCACCAGGGAGCATCCCCTCTACAATGAGCAGTTCTTC
NA	TRBJ2-7	TRBV24-1	NA	CATSDLFPGSYNEQYF	TGTGCCACCAGTGATTTGTTCCCAGGGTCCTACAATGAGCAGTACTTC
NA	TRBJ1-1	TRBV29-1	NA	CSVDTGSPEAFF	TGCAGCGTGGACACAGGTTCCCCTGAAGCTTTCTTT
NA	TRBJ2-3	TRBV20-1	TRBD2	CSATAGRGSTDTQYF	TGCAGTGCCACAGCGGGACGGGGTAGCACAGATACGCAGTATTTT
NA	TRBJ1-5	TRBV20-1	NA	CSAREQGRQPQHF	TGCAGTGCTAGAGAGCAGGGGAGACAGCCCCAGCATTTT
NA	TRBJ2-7	TRBV10-3	TRBD2	CAISRLAESSYEQYF	TGTGCCATCAGCCGACTAGCGGAGAGCTCCTACGAGCAGTACTTC
NA	TRBJ1-2	TRBV6-5	NA	CASSYDASRVSYGYTF	TGTGCCAGCAGTTACGACGCTTCTAGGGTTTCGTATGGCTACACCTTC
NA	TRBJ2-3	TRBV29-1	NA	CSVDGRSTDTQYF	TGCAGCGTTGATGGGAGGTCCACAGATACGCAGTATTTT
NA	TRBJ2-1	TRBV29-1	TRBD2	CSGRGGVTNEQFF	TGCAGCGGCCGCGGGGGTGTAACCAATGAGCAGTTCTTC
NA	TRBJ2-5	TRBV5-1	NA	CAGSLLVQTETQYF	TGCGCCGGCAGCTTGTTGGTACAGACAGAGACCCAGTACTTC
NA	TRBJ2-7	TRBV28	NA	CATRAERYYEQYF	TGTGCCACTCGGGCGGAGCGCTACTACGAGCAGTACTTC
NA	TRBJ2-1	TRBV7-6	TRBD2	CASSLAQASGGPYNEQFF	TGTGCCAGCAGCTTAGCGCAGGCTAGCGGGGGACCGTACAATGAGCAGTTCTTC
NA	TRBJ2-3	TRBV5-1	NA	CASSSWTGATDTQYF	TGCGCCAGCAGCTCCTGGACGGGGGCGACAGATACGCAGTATTTT